A single sample is the source of the 30 T cell receptor beta chains below, sequenced in a study of OX40 agonist ivuxolimab in advanced cancers. The method behind the library was the immunoSEQ multiplex PCR assay. In TCRdb, the immuneACCESS table is reduced to in-frame sequences with V and J assigned. These tables do not hold every clone; where another copy was compared, an unresolved V gene accounts for under half, and the others remain unexplained. The sample contains about 86,000 clones, under 95% of them found a single time. The biggest ten clones account for roughly 8.9% of the sample. The sequenced sample was CD4+ or CD8+ T cells sorted from blood, obtained in a trial of the OX40 agonist ivuxolimab. Receptor source: an adult with an advanced solid tumor such as melanoma, head and neck, liver or kidney cancer.

The rearrangement links TRBV27 to TRBJ1-1; D ambiguous. The V and J ends lost 3 bases and 1 base respectively, with 6 bases between them. This CDR3 comprises 13 residues. Germline V lookup: CDR1 MNHEY, CDR2 SMNVEV (reference sequence). The CDR3 reads CASSLSTNTEAFF. The CDR3, as DNA: TGTGCCAGCAGTTTGTCGACGAACACTGAAGCTTTCTTT.

This clone appeared a single time. The chain recombines TRBV5-1 with TRBJ2-7; 9 positions agree with TRBD2. CDR3 length equals 14 residues. The germline V gene has CDR1 SGHRS and CDR2 YFSETQ. Unmatched junction bases numbered 3, after V lost 3 bases and J lost 2 bases. The CDR3 loop reads CASSSSGITYEQYF. As DNA, the CDR3 is TGCGCCAGCAGCTCTAGCGGGATTACCTACGAGCAGTACTTC.

J is TRBJ2-5 and V is TRBV29-1, with TRBD2 as a possible D gene (5 bases). The CDR3 loop spans 12 amino acids. V lost 4 bases and J lost 3, with 9 bases in between. Germline V gene sequence: CDR1 SQVTM, CDR2 ANQGSEA. Written as DNA, the CDR3 is TGCAGCGTTGTTGTGGGAGAAGAGACCCAGTACTTC. Its translation is CSVVVGEETQYF.

This clone was detected only once. This chain uses TRBV11-3 with TRBJ2-5; tentative D call: TRBD2 (6 bases). The J call may be mistaken, given a closer DNA end match to TRBJ2-7. The CDR3 has 14 residues. Germline CDR1 reads SGHNT; CDR2 reads YENEEA. The DNA for the CDR3 is TGTGCCAGCATGGGGGGATTGAACCCCTACGAGCAGTACTTC. This encodes CASMGGLNPYEQYF.

The genes are TRBV28 and TRBJ1-5; 9 positions match TRBD1. This CDR3 has 18 residues. Trimming at V came to 2 bases and at J to 2 bases, leaving 10 bases not matched to a gene. Germline-derived CDR1 and CDR2 are MDHEN and SYDVKM. CDR3 amino acids: CASSLGTGTKVGNQPQHF. CDR3 DNA sequence: TGTGCCAGCAGTTTAGGGACAGGGACAAAGGTGGGCAATCAGCCCCAGCATTTT.

The CDR3 spells CASRDRGSYEQYF. Written as DNA, the CDR3 is TGTGCCAGCAGAGACAGGGGATCCTACGAGCAGTACTTC. This chain connects TRBV28 to TRBJ2-7, with TRBD1 matching over 8 bases. Unmatched junction bases numbered 2, after V lost 6 bases and J lost 1 base. Germline V CDR1 and CDR2: MDHEN, SYDVKM. The CDR3 consists of 13 residues.

The V and J genes are TRBV11-3 and TRBJ2-1, with a weak D call TRBD2 (6 bases). This CDR3 region has 13 residues. With 8 bases removed from V and 5 bases from J, the gap between germline ends came to 13 bases. Germline-derived CDR1 and CDR2 are SGHNT and YENEEA. The CDR3 is CASAGISDNEQFF. CDR3 coding DNA: TGTGCCAGCGCGGGAATCTCAGACAATGAGCAGTTCTTC.

The chain uses TRBV27 and TRBJ1-5; no clear D. The CDR3 extends over 12 amino acids. Germline V lookup: CDR1 MNHEY, CDR2 SMNVEV (reference sequence). Trimming shortened V by 4 bases and J by 7 bases, and 8 bases separated the two germline ends. CDR3 sequence reads: CASSYHGQPQHF. In DNA form, the CDR3 reads TGTGCCAGCAGTTACCATGGGCAGCCCCAGCATTTT.

The genes are TRBV7-8 and TRBJ2-3; possible D gene TRBD1, 5 bases. The CDR3 is 14 amino acids. The V gene lost 3 bases and the J gene lost 2 bases, with 9 bases spanning the gap. Germline CDR1 SGHVS, CDR2 FQNEAQ. CDR3 in DNA: TGTGCCAGCAGCTTGGACAAATACACAGATACGCAGTATTTT. It translates to CASSLDKYTDTQYF.

V is TRBV10-3 and J is TRBJ1-4; 7 bases fit TRBD1. The CDR3 totals 15 residues. The germline V gene encodes CDR1 ENHRY and CDR2 SYGVKD. V was clipped by 0 bases and J by 5 bases; unmatched bases: 3. CDR3 residues: CAISESDRANEKLFF. The CDR3, as DNA: TGTGCCATCAGTGAGTCTGACAGGGCGAATGAAAAACTGTTTTTT.

Concerning this clone itself: Other DNA sequences in this specimen translate into the identical CDR3. J is TRBJ2-3 and V is TRBV6-4; TRBD2 aligns across 8 bases. CDR3 size: 14 residues. The germline V gene has CDR1 MRHNA and CDR2 SNTAGT. V dropped 3 bases and J dropped 1; count of bases not matched to a gene: 0. CDR3 loop: CASSEREGTDTQYF. In nucleotides, the CDR3 is TGTGCCAGCAGTGAGCGGGAGGGCACAGATACGCAGTATTTT.

The chain links TRBV5-6 to TRBJ2-5, with TRBD1 as a possible D gene (5 bases). The CDR3 extends over 16 amino acids. The germline V gene has CDR1 SGHDT and CDR2 YYEEEE. Trimming removed 0 bases at V and 5 bases at J, with 17 bases between. The CDR3 DNA is TGTGCCAGCAGCTTGGCTCTTGCAGGGCTGGACGAGACCCAGTACTTC. Translated, it gives CASSLALAGLDETQYF.

The chain links TRBV30 to TRBJ2-3; 10 bases fit TRBD2. The germline V gene encodes CDR1 GTSNPN and CDR2 SVGIG (reference sequence). The trim removed 5 bases at V and 3 bases at J, leaving 2 bases unmatched. The CDR3 is made up of 13 amino acids. The CDR3: CAWASGRTDTQYF. The CDR3 region has the DNA TGTGCCTGGGCTAGCGGGAGAACAGATACGCAGTATTTT.

The CDR3: CASSGYEQYF. CDR3 DNA sequence: TGTGCCAGCAGTGGCTACGAGCAGTACTTC. The chain carries TRBV2 and TRBJ2-5; D call uncertain. The DNA end is a closer match to TRBJ2-7, so the J assignment may be wrong. The CDR3 length is 10 residues. CDR1 and CDR2 from the germline V gene are SNHLY and FYNNEI.

V usage is TRBV5-1 and J usage is TRBJ2-7, with 11 bases identical to TRBD1. The junction had 2 bases not matched to a gene; V was cut back by 3 bases and J by 3 bases. This CDR3 is built from 14 residues. Germline V gene lookup returns CDR1 SGHRS and CDR2 YFSETQ. CDR3 protein: CASSYGTGGYEQYF. DNA for the CDR3: TGCGCCAGCAGCTACGGGACAGGGGGCTACGAGCAGTACTTC.

The V and J genes are TRBV4-2 and TRBJ2-7; D uncertain. This CDR3 region has 16 residues. Germline CDR1 is LGHNA and CDR2 is YNFKEQ. V gave up 1 base and J gave up 3 bases, with 16 bases separating them. CDR3 in amino acids: CASSQAGLADHYEQYF. The CDR3, as DNA: TGTGCCAGCAGCCAAGCGGGTTTGGCGGATCACTACGAGCAGTACTTC.

This chain joins TRBV10-1 and TRBJ2-2; 10 positions agree with TRBD2. The CDR3 spans 14 residues. With V trimmed by 4 bases and J by 4 bases, 0 bases remained unmatched. CDR1 is WNHNN and CDR2 is SYGVQD in the germline V gene (reference sequence). In DNA form, the CDR3 reads TGCGCCAGCAGTGGGACTAGCGGCACCGGGGAGCTGTTTTTT. It yields the protein CASSGTSGTGELFF.

J is TRBJ2-6 and V is TRBV27, with D possibly being TRBD2 (6 bases). Between the trimmed V and J ends, which lost 8 bases and 4 bases, there was a span of 12 bases. This CDR3 spans 14 amino acids. Per the germline V gene, CDR1 is MNHEY and CDR2 is SMNVEV (reference sequence). The CDR3 DNA follows: TGTGCCAGCTCCTCGGGGGTCGGGGCCAACGTCCTGACTTTC. This codes for CASSSGVGANVLTF.

The rearrangement uses TRBV29-1 and TRBJ2-2, with unresolved D. V was cut by 1 base and J by 2 bases, with 8 bases left in between. In germline, CDR1 is SQVTM, CDR2 ANQGSEA. CDR3 size: 14 residues. The CDR3 here is CSVEARPNTGELFF. The CDR3 DNA follows: TGCAGCGTTGAAGCCAGGCCTAACACCGGGGAGCTGTTTTTT.

The rearrangement uses TRBV29-1 and TRBJ2-7; 9 nucleotides match TRBD1. The junction had 6 bases not matched to a gene; V was cut back by 4 bases and J by 5 bases. The germline V gene encodes CDR1 SQVTM and CDR2 ANQGSEA. CDR3 length: 13 amino acids. The CDR3, as DNA: TGCAGCGTTGTGAGGACAGGGGTACACGAGCAGTACTTC. It specifies CSVVRTGVHEQYF.

This chain joins TRBV30 and TRBJ2-5, with TRBD1 matching over 9 bases. TRBJ2-7 explains the end of the DNA better; the J call may be wrong. Germline-derived CDR1 and CDR2 are GTSNPN and SVGIG (reference sequence). The CDR3 loop spans 15 amino acids. The chain's CDR3 is CAWTLGTGLSYEQYF. Here the CDR3 DNA reads TGTGCCTGGACGCTCGGGACAGGGCTTTCCTACGAGCAGTACTTC.

The J gene is TRBJ2-7, the V gene TRBV19, with TRBD2 identical over 7 bases. V lost 5 bases to trimming and J lost 3 bases; unmatched junction nucleotides: 13. This CDR3 comprises 16 residues. The V gene's germline CDR1 is LNHDA and CDR2 SQIVND (reference sequence). The CDR3 DNA reads as TGTGCCAGTAGTCCCGAGGGCGGGAGATCATTCTACGAGCAGTACTTC. Protein: CASSPEGGRSFYEQYF.

The chain joins TRBV4-1 to TRBJ1-4; possible D gene TRBD1, 6 bases. V was cut by 3 bases and J by 7 bases, with 18 bases left in between. Germline lookup yields CDR1 MGHRA and CDR2 YSYEKL. The CDR3 contains 16 residues. DNA of the CDR3: TGCGCCAGCAGCCATCGAGGGGGAGATTCGTCTGAAAAACTGTTTTTT. Translated, it gives CASSHRGGDSSEKLFF.

The rearrangement joins TRBV11-3 to TRBJ2-5, with 10 bases that match TRBD2. The assigned J gene may be wrong: the sequence end matches TRBJ2-7 better. Germline CDR1 reads SGHNT; CDR2 reads YENEEA. CDR3 length equals 14 residues. The CDR3: CASSLTSGAYEQYF. DNA for the CDR3: TGTGCCAGCAGCTTAACTAGCGGGGCTTACGAGCAGTACTTC.

V and J are TRBV6-4 and TRBJ2-2; 7 nucleotides line up with TRBD2. Germline-derived CDR1 and CDR2 are MRHNA and SNTAGT. V shed 3 bases, J shed 3 bases, and the junction held 4 bases outside the gene matches. The CDR3 is 15 residues long. CDR3 in DNA: TGTGCCAGCAGTGAGAGCGGGAAGGACACCGGGGAGCTGTTTTTT. It specifies CASSESGKDTGELFF.

The chain combines TRBV10-3 with TRBJ2-3; 14 bases are a match to TRBD2. Germline V gene data show CDR1 as ENHRY and CDR2 as SYGVKD. J gave up 3 bases and V 3 bases, and 5 bases lay outside the gene matches. This CDR3 is built from 17 residues. CDR3 coding DNA: TGTGCCATCAGTGATAATCGACTAGCGGGAGGGACAGATACGCAGTATTTT. Translated, it gives CAISDNRLAGGTDTQYF.

This clone appeared a single time. The CDR3 reads CAGRWFNYEQYF. Here the CDR3 DNA reads TGTGCCGGTAGATGGTTTAACTACGAGCAGTACTTC. The rearrangement joins TRBV30 to TRBJ2-7, with no clear D. V lost 8 bases to trimming and J lost 3 bases, with 14 bases between them. The length of the CDR3 is 12 residues. CDR1 GTSNPN and CDR2 SVGIG come from the germline V gene (reference sequence).

The chain has TRBV5-6 and TRBJ2-3; tentative D call: TRBD1 (6 bases). Trimming stripped 0 bases from V and 0 bases from J, with 11 bases between. The length of the CDR3 is 16 residues. Germline assignment: CDR1 SGHDT and CDR2 YYEEEE. CDR3 in DNA: TGTGCCAGCAGCTTGGCCAGGGGATTAAGCACAGATACGCAGTATTTT. Amino acids: CASSLARGLSTDTQYF.

The count of this clone is one. The chain employs TRBV19 and TRBJ2-1; D ambiguous. Germline loops: CDR1 LNHDA, CDR2 SQIVND (reference sequence). The CDR3 loop spans 17 amino acids. With 3 bases removed from V and 2 bases from J, the gap between germline ends came to 17 bases. DNA of the CDR3: TGTGCCAGTAGTATGGCAGTTTTTGGGTTCACCTACAATGAGCAGTTCTTC. It translates to CASSMAVFGFTYNEQFF. Using reference TRBV19 and TRBJ2-1 for the parts outside the CDR3, the full variable domain is DGGITQSPKYLFRKEGQNVTLSCEQNLNHDAMYWYRQDPGQGLRLIYYSQIVNDFQKGDIAEGYSVSREKKESFPLTVTSAQKNPTAFYLCASSMAVFGFTYNEQFFGPGTRLTVL.

The rearrangement joins TRBV7-9 to TRBJ2-1, with 9 bases fitting TRBD2. V lost 5 bases and J lost 10; bases outside the gene matches: 15. This CDR3 region has 16 residues. Germline V gives CDR1 SEHNR, CDR2 FQNEAQ (reference sequence). DNA of the CDR3: TGTGCCAGCAGCAGGGAGTTCCGGACTAGCGCTCACGAGCAGTTCTTC. This encodes CASSREFRTSAHEQFF.